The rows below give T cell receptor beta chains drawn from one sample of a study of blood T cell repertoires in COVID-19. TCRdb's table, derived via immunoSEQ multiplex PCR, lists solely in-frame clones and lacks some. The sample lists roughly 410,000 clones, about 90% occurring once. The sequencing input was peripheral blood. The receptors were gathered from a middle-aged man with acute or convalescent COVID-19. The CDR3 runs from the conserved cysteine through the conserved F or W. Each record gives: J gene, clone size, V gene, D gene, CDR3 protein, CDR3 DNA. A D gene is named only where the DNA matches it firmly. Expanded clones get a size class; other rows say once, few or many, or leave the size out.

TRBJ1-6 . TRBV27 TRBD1 CASSLVQGALSPLHF TGTGCCAGCAGTTTAGTGCAGGGGGCATTATCACCCCTCCACTTT
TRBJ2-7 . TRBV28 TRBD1 CASSLDPGQGYEQYF TGTGCCAGCAGTTTAGACCCGGGACAGGGCTACGAGCAGTACTTC
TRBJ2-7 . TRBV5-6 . CASSPGDGSIYEQYF TGTGCCAGCAGCCCCGGGGATGGCTCTATCTACGAGCAGTACTTC
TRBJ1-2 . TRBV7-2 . CASSLKPLPNYGYTF TGTGCCAGCAGCTTAAAGCCACTACCCAACTATGGCTACACCTTC
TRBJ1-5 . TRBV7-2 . CASSFDLGRGQPQHF TGTGCCAGCAGCTTCGACCTCGGGCGGGGTCAGCCCCAGCATTTT
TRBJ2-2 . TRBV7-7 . CASSPGGGGELFF TGTGCTAGCAGCCCGGGTGGTGGCGGGGAGCTGTTTTTT
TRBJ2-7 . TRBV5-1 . CASSLVGGTEQYF TGCGCCAGCAGCTTGGTCGGGGGTACCGAGCAGTACTTC
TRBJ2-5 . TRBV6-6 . CASSLRRDGETQYF TGTGCCAGCAGCCTTCGGAGGGACGGGGAGACCCAGTACTTC
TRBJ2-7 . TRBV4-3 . CASSQDFPGVYEQYF TGCGCCAGCAGCCAAGATTTTCCGGGTGTTTACGAGCAGTACTTC
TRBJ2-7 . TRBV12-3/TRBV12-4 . CASSLRAGDEQYF TGTGCCAGCAGTTTAAGGGCAGGGGACGAGCAGTACTTC
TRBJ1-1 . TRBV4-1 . CASSQDPGNTEAFF TGCGCCAGCAGCCAAGACCCAGGGAACACTGAAGCTTTCTTT
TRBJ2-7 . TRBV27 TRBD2 CASSSVSSGGAGEQYF TGTGCCAGCAGTTCTGTCTCTAGCGGGGGGGCCGGTGAGCAGTACTTC
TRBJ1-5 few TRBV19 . CASSMDRDQPQHF TGTGCCAGTAGTATGGACAGAGATCAGCCCCAGCATTTT
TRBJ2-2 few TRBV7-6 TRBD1 CASSLGTGAFTGELFF TGTGCCAGCAGCTTAGGGACAGGGGCTTTCACCGGGGAGCTGTTTTTT
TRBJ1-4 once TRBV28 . CASSLPGSPATNEKLFF TGTGCCAGCAGTTTACCGGGTAGTCCCGCAACTAATGAAAAACTGTTTTTT
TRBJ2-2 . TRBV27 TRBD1 CASSLDRVNGELFF TGTGCCAGCAGTCTTGACAGGGTGAACGGGGAGCTGTTTTTT
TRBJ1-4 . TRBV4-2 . CASSQDQVEGPNEKLFF TGTGCCAGCAGCCAAGACCAGGTGGAGGGCCCTAATGAAAAACTGTTTTTT
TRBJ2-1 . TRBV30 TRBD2 CAWSAGLGAGGSYAYNEQFF TGTGCCTGGAGTGCGGGGTTGGGGGCGGGGGGATCCTATGCCTACAATGAGCAGTTCTTC
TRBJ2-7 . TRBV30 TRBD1 CAWGQGAPGHYEQYF TGTGCCTGGGGACAGGGGGCGCCTGGACACTACGAGCAGTACTTC
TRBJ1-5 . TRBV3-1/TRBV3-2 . CASSQHPGHPPQHF TGTGCCAGCAGCCAACACCCGGGACATCCTCCCCAGCATTTT
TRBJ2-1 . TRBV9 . CASGSSYNEQFF TGTGCCAGCGGGAGCTCCTACAATGAGCAGTTCTTC
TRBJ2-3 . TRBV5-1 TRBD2 CASSFRLAGGSDTDTQYF TGCGCCAGCAGCTTTCGATTAGCGGGGGGCTCCGACACAGATACGCAGTATTTT
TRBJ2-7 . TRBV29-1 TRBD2 CSVGVAGVYEQYF TGCAGCGTTGGAGTAGCGGGGGTTTACGAGCAGTACTTC
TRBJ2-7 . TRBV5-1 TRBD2 CASSPGLAYEQYF TGCGCCAGCAGCCCGGGACTAGCTTACGAGCAGTACTTC
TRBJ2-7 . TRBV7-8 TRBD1 CASSFYRGVRLEQYF TGTGCCAGCAGCTTCTACAGGGGGGTCAGGCTCGAGCAGTACTTC
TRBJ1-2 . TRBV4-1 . CASSQPGNYGYTF TGCGCCAGCAGCCAACCAGGGAACTATGGCTACACCTTC
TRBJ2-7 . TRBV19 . CASSIGYEQYF TGTGCCAGTAGTATCGGTTACGAGCAGTACTTC
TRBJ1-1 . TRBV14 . CASSQAGVEAFF TGTGCCAGCAGCCAAGCAGGGGTTGAAGCTTTCTTT
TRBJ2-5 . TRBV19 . CASKRTVQETQYF TGTGCCAGTAAAAGGACAGTCCAAGAGACCCAGTACTTC
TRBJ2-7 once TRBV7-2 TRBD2 CASSSTSGGPYEQYF TGTGCCAGCAGCTCTACTAGCGGGGGACCCTACGAGCAGTACTTC
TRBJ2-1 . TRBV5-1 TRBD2 CASSLPLSGSSNEQFF TGCGCCAGCAGCTTGCCCCTTAGCGGGAGTAGCAATGAGCAGTTCTTC
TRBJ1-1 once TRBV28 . CASSLASQVSEAFF TGTGCCAGCAGTTTAGCGTCGCAGGTCTCTGAAGCTTTCTTT
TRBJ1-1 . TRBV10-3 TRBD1 CAISERGQLMNTEAFF TGTGCCATCAGTGAGAGGGGACAGCTCATGAACACTGAAGCTTTCTTT
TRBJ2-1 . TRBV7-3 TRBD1 CASSLATGFNNEQFF TGTGCCAGCAGCTTAGCGACAGGGTTTAACAATGAGCAGTTCTTC
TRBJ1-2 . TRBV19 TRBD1 CASSPSDRGHGYTF TGTGCCAGTAGTCCGTCGGACAGGGGCCATGGCTACACCTTC
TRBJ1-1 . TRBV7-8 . CASSLSAGADGTEAFF TGTGCCAGCAGCTTAAGTGCGGGGGCGGATGGGACTGAAGCTTTCTTT
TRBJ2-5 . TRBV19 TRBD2 CASSIALAGVVGGQETQYF TGTGCCAGTAGTATAGCACTAGCGGGAGTGGTTGGAGGGCAAGAGACCCAGTACTTC
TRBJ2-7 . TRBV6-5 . CASSYLQRTYF TGTGCCAGCAGTTACCTCCAGCGGACGTACTTC
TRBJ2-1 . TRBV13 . CASAFTEDNYNEQFF TGTGCCAGCGCCTTCACCGAGGACAACTACAATGAGCAGTTCTTC
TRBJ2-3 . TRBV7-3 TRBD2 CASSTTSGGYTDTQYF TGTGCCAGCAGCACAACAAGCGGGGGTTACACAGATACGCAGTATTTT
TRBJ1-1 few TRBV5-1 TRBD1 CASSSQGDTEAFF TGCGCCAGCAGCTCACAGGGGGACACTGAAGCTTTCTTT
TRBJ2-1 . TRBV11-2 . CASSDTGWAKDEQFF TGTGCCAGCAGTGATACAGGTTGGGCGAAGGATGAGCAGTTCTTC
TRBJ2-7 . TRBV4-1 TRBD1 CASSHDRGYEQYF TGCGCCAGCAGCCACGACAGGGGCTACGAGCAGTACTTC
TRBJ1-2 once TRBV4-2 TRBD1 CASSPSGGASYGYTF TGTGCCAGCAGCCCCTCAGGGGGCGCATCCTATGGCTACACCTTC
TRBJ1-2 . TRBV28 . CASLQVNYGYTF TGTGCCAGCCTACAGGTGAACTATGGCTACACCTTC
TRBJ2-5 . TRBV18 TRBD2 CASSQGLATETQYF TGTGCCAGCTCACAGGGACTAGCGACGGAGACCCAGTACTTC
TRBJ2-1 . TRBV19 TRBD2 CASSTSDLGYNEQFF TGTGCCAGTAGCACTAGCGACCTTGGCTACAATGAGCAGTTCTTC
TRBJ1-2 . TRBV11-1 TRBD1 CASSPGTGPYGYTF TGTGCCAGCAGCCCCGGGACAGGGCCCTATGGCTACACCTTC
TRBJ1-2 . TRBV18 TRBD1 CASSLLMTGEYGYTF TGTGCCAGCTCACTACTAATGACAGGGGAATATGGCTACACCTTC